This TCR beta chain was recovered during a study of blood T cells in healthy people across ages. Overall study results and limits: Older age went with lower TCR beta diversity per million T cells, in a roughly linear way.

This clonotype was counted only a few times. Its antigen is undetermined. Researchers collected 9 to 10 milliliters of peripheral blood from every single donor. Samples each had at least 5 micrograms of total RNA extracted. The CDR3 runs 14 residues. Germline loops: CDR1 LGHNA, CDR2 YNFKEQ. Combining a sample-barcoded 5' primer with a J-beta primer mix, a second PCR ran for about 7 to 11 cycles. A single record per CDR3 protein comes from TCRdb applying MiXCR to the 5' RACE reads. The sample yields some 880,000 distinct CDR3 sequences, 35% to 40% seen once. V and J are TRBV4-2 and TRBJ2-4; 9 nucleotides line up with TRBD1. The last part of the DNA fits TRBJ2-5 better; the J call may be wrong. This clonotype was sampled from a man aged 18 to 29 in good health. Sample: blood. CDR3 sequence: CASSQGTGEETQYF. The CDR3, as DNA: TGTGCCAGCAGCCAAGGGACAGGGGAAGAGACCCAGTACTTC.